Following are 23 T cell receptor beta chains from one sample sequenced in a study of blood T cell repertoires in COVID-19. The table came from immunoSEQ multiplex PCR; TCRdb's copy has only in-frame clones and leaves some out. There are some 45,000 clones in the sample; under 95% occur only once, and 6% to 6.5% lies in the top ten. The sequenced sample consisted of peripheral blood. Receptors were obtained from a man in his 70s with active COVID-19.

The count of this clone is one. This chain links TRBV7-9 with TRBJ2-1; 7 nucleotides align to TRBD2. The germline gives CDR1 SEHNR, CDR2 FQNEAQ (reference sequence). V lost 6 bases, J lost 0 bases, and 2 bases stayed unmatched. The CDR3 totals 14 residues. The CDR3 sequence is CASSPSGSYNEQFF. In nucleotides, the CDR3 is TGTGCCAGCAGTCCTAGCGGCTCCTACAATGAGCAGTTCTTC.

The table lists this clone with a count of one. The rearrangement joins TRBV27 to TRBJ2-7, with TRBD2 matching 11 bases. Germline V gives CDR1 MNHEY, CDR2 SMNVEV (reference sequence). With V trimmed by 1 base and J by 3 bases, 2 bases remained unmatched. This CDR3 is built from 15 residues. CDR3 sequence (DNA): TGTGCCAGCAGTTTATTAGCGGGGGGGATCTACGAGCAGTACTTC. Its translation is CASSLLAGGIYEQYF.

This clone is a singleton in its sample. This rearrangement joins TRBV6-5 to TRBJ2-3; 8 bases are shared with TRBD2. Trimming took 7 bases from V and 4 from J; bases not matched to a gene: 7. In germline, CDR1 is MNHEY, CDR2 SVGAGI. This CDR3 is 14 amino acids long. The CDR3 reads CASNRAGGADTQYF. DNA of the CDR3: TGTGCCAGCAACCGCGCCGGGGGGGCAGATACGCAGTATTTT.

The V call is TRBV10-3, the J call TRBJ1-1; the D gene is possibly TRBD1 (6 bases). The germline V gene has CDR1 ENHRY and CDR2 SYGVKD. The CDR3 covers 15 residues. Trimming shortened V by 2 bases and J by 3 bases, and 13 bases separated the two germline ends. CDR3 bases: TGTGCCATCAGTGAGCCCGGGACAAGTCACACTGAAGCTTTCTTT. Protein: CAISEPGTSHTEAFF.

V and J are TRBV6-5 and TRBJ2-3; 10 nucleotides agree with TRBD1. The germline gives CDR1 MNHEY, CDR2 SVGAGI. The CDR3 sequence is 15 residues long. Germline trimming cut 6 bases from V and 4 bases from J; bases unmatched to any gene: 7. DNA for the CDR3: TGTGCCAGCAGGTCTGCCGGGACAGGGGCAGATACGCAGTATTTT. This translates into CASRSAGTGADTQYF.

V is TRBV24-1 and J is TRBJ1-6; TRBD1 agrees at 8 bases. This CDR3 contains 16 residues. V lost 4 bases and J lost 8; bases outside the gene matches: 9. Germline CDR1 is KGHDR and CDR2 is SFDVKD. CDR3 loop: CATSDLPPGGDSPLHF. The DNA for the CDR3 is TGTGCCACCAGTGACCTGCCCCCAGGGGGCGATTCACCCCTCCACTTT.

The chain links TRBV18 to TRBJ1-4; 7 bases are shared with TRBD1. Germline V gene lookup returns CDR1 KGHSH and CDR2 LQKENI. V lost 5 bases, J lost 0 bases, and 6 bases stayed unmatched. The CDR3 has 16 residues. The CDR3, as DNA: TGTGCCAGCTCAGGAGGGACAGCTACAACTAATGAAAAACTGTTTTTT. Translated: CASSGGTATTNEKLFF.

The rearrangement links TRBV18 to TRBJ1-2, with TRBD1 matching 7 bases. V lost 4 bases to trimming and J lost 7 bases; unmatched junction nucleotides: 12. This CDR3 has 15 residues. The germline gives CDR1 KGHSH, CDR2 LQKENI. In nucleotides, the CDR3 is TGTGCCAGCTCACTCTCCACAGGGGACGACACTGGCTACACCTTC. Amino acid sequence: CASSLSTGDDTGYTF.

J is TRBJ1-3 and V is TRBV5-4; 9 bases are a match to TRBD1. Looked up from germline, CDR1 is SGHNT and CDR2 is YYREEE (reference sequence). V lost 4 bases, J lost 0 bases, and 8 bases stayed unmatched. The CDR3 covers 17 residues. The CDR3 DNA follows: TGTGCCAGCAGCCGAACGGGACAGGGCGCCTCTGGAAACACCATATATTTT. Translated: CASSRTGQGASGNTIYF.

V gene TRBV20-1 combines with J gene TRBJ1-1, with D possibly TRBD1 on 5 matching bases. This CDR3 is 13 amino acids long. Trimming shortened V by 3 bases and J by 3 bases, and 11 bases separated the two germline ends. Germline-derived CDR1 and CDR2 are DFQATT and SNEGSKA (reference sequence). The CDR3 DNA sequence: TGCAGTGCTAGTACAGGTTCGGACACTGAAGCTTTCTTT. Its protein is CSASTGSDTEAFF.

The chain couples TRBV11-3 to TRBJ1-2; D unresolved. Per the germline V gene, CDR1 is SGHNT and CDR2 is YENEEA. CDR3 length: 13 amino acids. The V and J ends lost 4 bases and 6 bases respectively, with 12 bases between them. For the CDR3, the DNA is TGTGCCAGCAGCTCCCTGAACGGGGATGGCTACACCTTC. This translates into CASSSLNGDGYTF.

About this clone: The junction differs from germline at one of its ends, possibly a read error. This sequence joins TRBV10-2 and TRBJ2-1; possibly TRBD2 for D (6 bases). Germline lookup yields CDR1 WSHSY and CDR2 SAAADI. This CDR3 spans 15 amino acids. In nucleotides, the CDR3 is TGCGCCAGCAGAGTACCGGACTACTCCGACAATGAGCAGTTCTTC. Its translation: CASRVPDYSDNEQFF.

The chain couples TRBV9 to TRBJ2-3; 15 bases are a match to TRBD2. This CDR3 has 18 amino acids. Per the germline V gene, CDR1 is SGDLS and CDR2 is YYNGEE. Trimming at V came to 0 bases and at J to 1 base, leaving 3 bases not matched to a gene. CDR3 DNA sequence: TGTGCCAGCAGCGTAGCTTGGACTAGCGGGGGGGGCACAGATACGCAGTATTTT. Protein: CASSVAWTSGGGTDTQYF.

V gene TRBV2 combines with J gene TRBJ2-3, with TRBD2 matching 8 bases. Unmatched junction bases numbered 14, after V lost 7 bases and J lost 2 bases. The V gene's germline CDR1 is SNHLY and CDR2 FYNNEI. This CDR3 spans 17 amino acids. The CDR3 region is CASTTAREGRPTDTQYF. The CDR3 DNA reads as TGTGCCAGCACAACCGCTCGGGAGGGAAGGCCCACAGATACGCAGTATTTT.

The J gene is TRBJ2-7, the V gene TRBV3-1 (or the pseudogene TRBV3-2), with D perhaps matching TRBD1 (5 bases). Germline assignment: CDR1 LGHDT and CDR2 YNNKEL (reference sequence). The CDR3 extends over 17 amino acids. Trimming removed 4 bases from V and 2 bases from J, with 21 bases in between. CDR3 amino acids: CASSPSLGSPRAYEQYF. For the CDR3, the DNA is TGTGCCAGCAGCCCAAGTCTCGGCAGCCCCAGGGCCTACGAGCAGTACTTC.

This chain links TRBV6-2 or TRBV6-3 with TRBJ2-5, with 11 bases fitting TRBD2. V shed 5 bases, J shed 5 bases, and the junction held 4 bases outside the gene matches. The CDR3 runs to 14 residues. Germline V CDR1 and CDR2: MNHEY, SVGEGT. The CDR3 is CASSIGLAGETQYF. CDR3 sequence (DNA): TGTGCCAGCAGTATCGGACTAGCGGGTGAGACCCAGTACTTC.

Remarks on this clone: At one of its ends the junction is not consistent with the germline gene, which may arise from a read error. The same CDR3 can be traced to other DNA sequences in this sample. This chain joins TRBV19 and TRBJ2-2; the D gene is possibly TRBD1 (6 bases). The CDR3 has 11 amino acids. Germline CDR1 and CDR2: LNHDA and SQIVND (reference sequence). The CDR3 coding sequence is TGTGCCAGTAGATGGGCAGGGGAGCTATTTTTT. Translated: CASRWAGELFF.

The chain is built from TRBV5-5 and TRBJ2-2; D is uncertain. The V end was cut by 0 bases, the J end by 0 bases, with 9 bases between. The CDR3 is made up of 16 amino acids. Germline V lookup: CDR1 SGHKS, CDR2 YYEKEE (reference sequence). The CDR3 sequence: CASSLALRTNTGELFF. CDR3 sequence (DNA): TGTGCCAGCAGCTTGGCCCTCAGAACGAACACCGGGGAGCTGTTTTTT.

The gene calls are TRBV24-1 and TRBJ1-1; 9 bases match TRBD1. Germline loops: CDR1 KGHDR, CDR2 SFDVKD. V dropped 0 bases and J dropped 0; count of bases not matched to a gene: 7. CDR3 length: 18 residues. The CDR3 region is CATSDLDRDRDLNTEAFF. The CDR3 coding sequence is TGTGCCACCAGTGATTTGGACCGGGACAGGGATCTGAACACTGAAGCTTTCTTT.

CDR3 amino acids: CSVRRWTSDYEQYF. DNA for the CDR3: TGCAGCGTTAGAAGATGGACTTCAGACTACGAGCAGTACTTC. The rearrangement joins TRBV29-1 to TRBJ2-7; weak D call: TRBD2 (5 bases). CDR3 length equals 14 residues. Germline V gene lookup returns CDR1 SQVTM and CDR2 ANQGSEA. V lost 5 bases and J lost 3, with 17 bases in between.

The chain links TRBV5-1 to TRBJ2-6; TRBD1 matches 7 bases. The CDR3 consists of 17 residues. J lost 0 bases, V lost 3 bases, and 6 bases had no gene match. CDR1 is SGHRS and CDR2 is YFSETQ in the germline V gene. The CDR3 region is CASSSQGSYSGANVLTF. DNA for the CDR3: TGCGCCAGCAGCTCACAGGGGTCGTACTCTGGGGCCAACGTCCTGACTTTC.

This sequence joins TRBV5-1 and TRBJ1-1; TRBD1 agrees at 8 bases. The CDR3 sequence is 14 residues long. Germline V gene data show CDR1 as SGHRS and CDR2 as YFSETQ. Trimming cost V 4 bases and J 1 base; bases outside gene matches: 3. The CDR3 DNA reads TGCGCCAGCAGCCACGGGACAGGGAACACTGAAGCTTTCTTT. Protein product: CASSHGTGNTEAFF. Drawing the rest from reference TRBV5-1 and TRBJ1-1, the complete variable domain is KAGVTQTPRYLIKTRGQQVTLSCSPISGHRSVSWYQQTPGQGLQFLFEYFSETQRNKGNFPGRFSGRQFSNSRSEMNVSTLELGDSALYLCASSHGTGNTEAFFGQGTRLTVV.

The chain carries TRBV29-1 and TRBJ1-5; D is uncertain. This CDR3 is built from 11 residues. Germline V gives CDR1 SQVTM, CDR2 ANQGSEA. The V and J ends lost 4 bases and 11 bases respectively, with 12 bases between them. CDR3 amino acids: CSVGEGGSQHF. In DNA form, the CDR3 reads TGCAGCGTTGGGGAGGGAGGCTCCCAGCATTTT.